Listed below are T cell receptor beta chains from one sample, sequenced in a study of T cell repertoires in cytomegalovirus infection. TCRdb fed the reads into MiXCR, producing one record per CDR3 protein. The data hold 350,000 to 500,000 distinct CDR3 sequences, with roughly 31% observed a single time. Input material: PBMCs. Receptor source: a human donor in good health (CMV status not recorded). Some clones in this sample may be carry-over from other donors' samples. Each CDR3 is given with its conserved first and last residue. Fields, in order: J gene, D gene, V gene, CDR3 protein. The D gene is left open where the match is weak.

TRBJ2-2	NA	TRBV6-2/TRBV6-3	CASSTGQTPTGELFF
TRBJ2-3	TRBD2	TRBV12-3/TRBV12-4	CASSPRGGGYRTDTQYF
TRBJ1-1	NA	TRBV28	CACHVGTEAFF
TRBJ1-2	NA	TRBV6-2/TRBV6-3	CASSYTTGGAYGYTF
TRBJ1-1	NA	TRBV12-3/TRBV12-4	CASSTDSPNTEAFF
TRBJ2-7	NA	TRBV12-3/TRBV12-4	CASVSQGWPPYEQYF
TRBJ2-2	TRBD2	TRBV11-3	CASSLATSGATGELFF
TRBJ2-7	NA	TRBV7-9	CASTPGHGGSYEQYF
TRBJ1-1	NA	TRBV28	CASRPDGKNTEAFF
TRBJ2-7	NA	TRBV7-4	CASSFLGGGDPYEQYF
TRBJ1-4	NA	TRBV6-1	CASSGAGRSEKLFF
TRBJ1-1	NA	TRBV7-2	CASSQQPGAVGNTEAFF
TRBJ2-5	TRBD2	TRBV7-9	CASSLYGGGSETQYF
TRBJ2-3	TRBD1	TRBV19	CASTGTGGARADTQYF
TRBJ1-3	NA	TRBV6-1	CASLGSGNTIYF
TRBJ2-5	TRBD2	TRBV6-2/TRBV6-3	CASSYSNGGAGETQYF
TRBJ1-5	TRBD1	TRBV15	CATSRDGTGSSNQPQHF
TRBJ1-6	TRBD1	TRBV11-2	CASSPEPGQPRRNSPLHF
TRBJ2-7	NA	TRBV7-8	CASSLEENIASYEQYF
TRBJ2-5	TRBD1	TRBV12-3/TRBV12-4	CASTKDRGQETQYF
TRBJ1-3	NA	TRBV3-1	CASSLGLRGSPSGNTIYF
TRBJ1-4	TRBD1	TRBV12-3/TRBV12-4	CASSNPGQGLFNEKLFF
TRBJ1-2	NA	TRBV12-3/TRBV12-4	CASSARQDAPYGYTF
TRBJ1-2	NA	TRBV7-9	CASSLPTTGYTF
TRBJ1-5	TRBD1	TRBV6-5	CASSLLPQGARDQPQHF
TRBJ2-7	TRBD1	TRBV12-3/TRBV12-4	CASSSQGQVVGEQYF
TRBJ1-1	TRBD1	TRBV5-6	CASSPLGTGGNTEAFF
TRBJ2-1	NA	TRBV7-2	CASSRIPDRSNEQFF
TRBJ2-7	NA	TRBV29-1	CSVDADGPYGGEQYF
TRBJ2-4	NA	TRBV11-2	CASSLDIISRGMGKNIQYF
TRBJ2-1	NA	TRBV4-1	CASSQAGREEQFF
TRBJ2-5	TRBD1	TRBV20-1	CSANPTGGGETQYF
TRBJ2-2	NA	TRBV20-1	CSARGSNTGELFF
TRBJ2-1	NA	TRBV2	CASRAPGEQFF
TRBJ1-1	NA	TRBV15	CATSRETEAFF
TRBJ2-1	NA	TRBV6-6	CASSRRVRLDNEQFF
TRBJ2-4	NA	TRBV4-1	CARSTKDPDLGGNIQYF
TRBJ1-1	NA	TRBV7-3	CASSLVGGRKNTEAFF
TRBJ1-1	NA	TRBV11-2	CASSPREALRDTEAFF
TRBJ1-2	NA	TRBV27	CASSPGTGVLNGYTF
TRBJ2-1	TRBD2	TRBV6-1	CATGTSGGANFYEQFF
TRBJ1-1	TRBD1	TRBV7-6	CASSLVQGAGTEAFF
TRBJ2-1	TRBD2	TRBV7-2	CASSPLAGGPYNEQFF
TRBJ1-2	TRBD1	TRBV12-3/TRBV12-4	CASIAPGTVYGYTF